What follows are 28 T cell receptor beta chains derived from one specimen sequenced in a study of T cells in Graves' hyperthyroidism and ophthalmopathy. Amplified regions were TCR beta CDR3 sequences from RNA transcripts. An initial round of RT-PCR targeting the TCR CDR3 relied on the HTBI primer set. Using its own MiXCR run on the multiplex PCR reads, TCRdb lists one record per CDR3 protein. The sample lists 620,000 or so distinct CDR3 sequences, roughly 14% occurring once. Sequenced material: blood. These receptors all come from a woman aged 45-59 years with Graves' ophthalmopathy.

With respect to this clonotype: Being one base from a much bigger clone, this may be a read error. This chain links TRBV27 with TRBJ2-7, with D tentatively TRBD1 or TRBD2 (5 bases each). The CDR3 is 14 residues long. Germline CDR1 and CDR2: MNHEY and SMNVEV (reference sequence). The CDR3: CASSWSGRPYERYF. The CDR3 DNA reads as TGTGCCAGCAGTTGGTCGGGGCGGCCCTACGAGCGGTACTTC.

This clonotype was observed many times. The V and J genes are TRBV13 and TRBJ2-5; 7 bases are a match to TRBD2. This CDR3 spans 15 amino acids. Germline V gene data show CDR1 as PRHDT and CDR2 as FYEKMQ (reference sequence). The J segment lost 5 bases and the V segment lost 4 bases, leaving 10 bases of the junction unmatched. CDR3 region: CASSSAGEGLETQYF. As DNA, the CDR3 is TGTGCCAGCAGCTCGGCTGGGGAGGGTTTGGAGACCCAGTACTTC.

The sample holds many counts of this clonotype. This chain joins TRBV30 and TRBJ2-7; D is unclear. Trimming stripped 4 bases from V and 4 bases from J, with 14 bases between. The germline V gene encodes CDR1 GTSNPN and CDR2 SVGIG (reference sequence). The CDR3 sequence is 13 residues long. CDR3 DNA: TGTGCCTGGACCCCCCGGGTGCCGTACGAGCAGTACTTC. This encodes CAWTPRVPYEQYF.

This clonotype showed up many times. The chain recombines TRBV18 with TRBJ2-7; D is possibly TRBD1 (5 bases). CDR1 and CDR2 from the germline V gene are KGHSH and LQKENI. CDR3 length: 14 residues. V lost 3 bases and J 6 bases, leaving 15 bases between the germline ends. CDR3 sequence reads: CASSPPRVLGEQYF. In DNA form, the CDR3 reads TGTGCCAGCTCACCTCCCAGGGTTCTCGGCGAGCAGTACTTC.

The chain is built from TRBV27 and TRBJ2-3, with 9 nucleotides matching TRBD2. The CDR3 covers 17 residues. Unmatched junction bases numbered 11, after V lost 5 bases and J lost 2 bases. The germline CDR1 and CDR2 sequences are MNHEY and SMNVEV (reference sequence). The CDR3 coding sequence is TGTGCCAGCAGTGAAGCGGGAGGCCCACCAAACACAGATACGCAGTATTTT. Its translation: CASSEAGGPPNTDTQYF.

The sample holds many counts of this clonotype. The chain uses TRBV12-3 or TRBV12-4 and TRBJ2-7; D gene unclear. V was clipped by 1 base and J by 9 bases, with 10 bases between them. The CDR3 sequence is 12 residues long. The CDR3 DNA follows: TGTGCCAGCAGTTTAGGTCCGATTAGGCAGTACTTC. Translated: CASSLGPIRQYF.

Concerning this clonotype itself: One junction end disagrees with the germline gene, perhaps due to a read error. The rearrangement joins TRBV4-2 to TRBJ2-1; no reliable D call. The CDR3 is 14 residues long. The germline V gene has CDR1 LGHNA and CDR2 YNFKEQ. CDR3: CASSQDGTYNEQLF. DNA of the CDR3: TGTGCCAGCAGCCAAGATGGCACCTACAATGAGCAGCTCTTC.

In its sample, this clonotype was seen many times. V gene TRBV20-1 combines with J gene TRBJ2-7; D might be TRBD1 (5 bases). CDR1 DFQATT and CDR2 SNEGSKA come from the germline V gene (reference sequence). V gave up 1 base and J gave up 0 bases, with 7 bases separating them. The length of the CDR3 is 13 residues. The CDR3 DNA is TGCAGTGCTAGAGGCAGGGCCTCCTACGAGCAGTACTTC. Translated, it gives CSARGRASYEQYF.

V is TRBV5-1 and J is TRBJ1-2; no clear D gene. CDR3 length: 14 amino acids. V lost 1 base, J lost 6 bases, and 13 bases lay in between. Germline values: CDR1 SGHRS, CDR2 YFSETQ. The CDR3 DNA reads TGCGCCAGCAGCTTGTCCGGTACAGCCGATGGCTACACCTTC. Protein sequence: CASSLSGTADGYTF.

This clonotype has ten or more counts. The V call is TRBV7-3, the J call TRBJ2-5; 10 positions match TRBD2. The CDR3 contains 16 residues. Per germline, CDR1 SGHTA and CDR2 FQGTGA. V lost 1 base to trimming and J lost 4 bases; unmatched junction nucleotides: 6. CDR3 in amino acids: CASSLIPSGSRETQYF. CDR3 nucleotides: TGTGCCAGCAGCTTAATCCCTAGCGGGAGTCGAGAGACCCAGTACTTC.

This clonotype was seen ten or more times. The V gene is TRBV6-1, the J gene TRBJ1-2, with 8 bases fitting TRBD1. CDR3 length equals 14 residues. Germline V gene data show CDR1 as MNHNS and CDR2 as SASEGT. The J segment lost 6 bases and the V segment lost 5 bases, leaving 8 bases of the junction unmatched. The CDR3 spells CASSQRTGGDGYTF. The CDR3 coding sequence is TGTGCCAGCAGTCAGCGTACAGGGGGAGATGGCTACACCTTC.

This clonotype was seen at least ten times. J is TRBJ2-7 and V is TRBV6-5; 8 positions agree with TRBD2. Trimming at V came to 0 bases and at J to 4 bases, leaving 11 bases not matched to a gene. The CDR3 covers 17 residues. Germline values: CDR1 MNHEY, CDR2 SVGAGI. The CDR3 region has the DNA TGTGCCAGCAGTTACTCGTCTGCAGCGGGAGAGAGTTACGAGCAGTACTTC. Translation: CASSYSSAAGESYEQYF.

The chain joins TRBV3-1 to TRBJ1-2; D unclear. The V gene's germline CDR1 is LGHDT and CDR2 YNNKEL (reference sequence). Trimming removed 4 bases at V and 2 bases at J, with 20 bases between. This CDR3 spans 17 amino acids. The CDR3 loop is CASSLRTPRRKNYGYTF. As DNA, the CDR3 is TGTGCCAGCAGCCTTCGGACCCCCCGACGGAAGAACTATGGCTACACCTTC.

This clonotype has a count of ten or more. This CDR3 reads CASSGFRDSPLHF. The CDR3 region has the DNA TGTGCCAGTAGCGGCTTTCGGGACTCACCCCTCCACTTT. The V and J genes are TRBV19 and TRBJ1-6; possible D gene TRBD1, 5 bases. The CDR3 loop spans 13 amino acids. The V end was cut by 6 bases, the J end by 10 bases, with 13 bases between. Per germline, CDR1 LNHDA and CDR2 SQIVND (reference sequence).

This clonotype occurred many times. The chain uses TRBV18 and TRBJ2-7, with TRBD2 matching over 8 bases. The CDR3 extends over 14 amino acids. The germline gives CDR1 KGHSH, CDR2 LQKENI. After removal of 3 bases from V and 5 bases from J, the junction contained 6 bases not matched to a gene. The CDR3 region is CASSPKREYHEQYF. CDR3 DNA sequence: TGTGCCAGCTCACCCAAGCGGGAGTACCACGAGCAGTACTTC.

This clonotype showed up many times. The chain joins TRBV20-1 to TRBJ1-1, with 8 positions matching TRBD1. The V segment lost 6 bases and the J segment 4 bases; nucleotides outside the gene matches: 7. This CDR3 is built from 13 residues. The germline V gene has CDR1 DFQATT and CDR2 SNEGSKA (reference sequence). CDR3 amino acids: CSAATGVGTEAFF. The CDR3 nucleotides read TGCAGTGCCGCGACAGGGGTGGGCACTGAAGCTTTCTTT.

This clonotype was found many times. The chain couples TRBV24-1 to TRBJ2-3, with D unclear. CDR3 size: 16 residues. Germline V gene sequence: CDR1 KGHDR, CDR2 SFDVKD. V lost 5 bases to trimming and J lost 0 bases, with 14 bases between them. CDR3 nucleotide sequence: TGTGCCACCAGTGGCCCGACGGCGGATAGCACAGATACGCAGTATTTT. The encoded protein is CATSGPTADSTDTQYF.

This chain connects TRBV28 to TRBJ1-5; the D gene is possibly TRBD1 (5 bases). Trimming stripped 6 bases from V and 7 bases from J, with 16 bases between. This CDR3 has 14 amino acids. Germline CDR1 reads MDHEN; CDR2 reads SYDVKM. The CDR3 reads CASSPASGLQPQHF. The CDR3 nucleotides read TGTGCCAGCAGCCCAGCCTCAGGGTTACAGCCCCAGCATTTT.

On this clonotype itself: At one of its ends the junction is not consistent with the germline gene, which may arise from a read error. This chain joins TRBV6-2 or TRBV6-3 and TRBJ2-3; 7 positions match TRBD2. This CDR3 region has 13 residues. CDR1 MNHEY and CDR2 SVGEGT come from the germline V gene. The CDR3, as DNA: TGTACCAGCAGATCCGCGGGAGAAGATACGCAGTATTTT. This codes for CTSRSAGEDTQYF.

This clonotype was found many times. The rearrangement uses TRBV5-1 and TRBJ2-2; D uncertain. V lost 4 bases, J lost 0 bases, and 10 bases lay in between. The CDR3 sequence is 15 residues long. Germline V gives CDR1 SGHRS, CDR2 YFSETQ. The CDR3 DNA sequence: TGCGCCAGCAGCCCTTCCGGAGCGAACACCGGGGAGCTGTTTTTT. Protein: CASSPSGANTGELFF.

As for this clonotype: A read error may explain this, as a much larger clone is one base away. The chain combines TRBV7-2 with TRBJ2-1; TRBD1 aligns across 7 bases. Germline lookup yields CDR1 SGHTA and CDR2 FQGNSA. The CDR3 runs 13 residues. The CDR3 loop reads CAGSTRPGGEQFF. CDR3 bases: TGTGCCGGCAGCACCCGACCAGGGGGTGAGCAGTTCTTC.

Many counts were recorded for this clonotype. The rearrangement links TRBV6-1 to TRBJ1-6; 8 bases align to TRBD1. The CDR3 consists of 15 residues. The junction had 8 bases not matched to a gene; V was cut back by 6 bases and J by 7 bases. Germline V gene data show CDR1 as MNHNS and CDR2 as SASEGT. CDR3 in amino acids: CASRIRTGWNSPLHF. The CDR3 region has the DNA TGTGCCAGCAGGATTCGGACAGGGTGGAATTCACCCCTCCACTTT.

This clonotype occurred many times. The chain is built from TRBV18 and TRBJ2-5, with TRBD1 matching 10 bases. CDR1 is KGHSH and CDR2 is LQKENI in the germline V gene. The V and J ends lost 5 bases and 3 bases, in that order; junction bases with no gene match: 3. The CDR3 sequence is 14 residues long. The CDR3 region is CASSGTGVEETQYF. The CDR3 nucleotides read TGTGCCAGCTCAGGGACAGGGGTTGAAGAGACCCAGTACTTC.

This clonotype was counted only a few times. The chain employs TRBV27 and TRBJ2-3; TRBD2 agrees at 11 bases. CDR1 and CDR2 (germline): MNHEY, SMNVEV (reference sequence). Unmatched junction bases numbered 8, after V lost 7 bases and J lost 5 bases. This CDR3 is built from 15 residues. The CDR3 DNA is TGTGCCAGCAATAGCGGGAGGGCCCTCTTAGATACGCAGTATTTT. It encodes CASNSGRALLDTQYF.

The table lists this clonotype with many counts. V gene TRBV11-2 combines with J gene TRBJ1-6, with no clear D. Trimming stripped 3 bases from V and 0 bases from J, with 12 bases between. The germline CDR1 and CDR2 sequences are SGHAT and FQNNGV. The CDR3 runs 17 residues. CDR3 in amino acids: CASSLGGQSSYNSPLHF. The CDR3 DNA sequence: TGTGCCAGCAGCTTGGGAGGGCAGAGCTCCTATAATTCACCCCTCCACTTT.

The CDR3 spells CASSLGGTGDGYTF. The CDR3 coding sequence is TGTGCCAGCAGCCTGGGGGGGACAGGGGATGGCTACACCTTC. The chain recombines TRBV5-8 with TRBJ1-2; 10 bases map to TRBD1. The CDR3 contains 14 residues. Per germline, CDR1 SGHTS and CDR2 YDEGEE. Unmatched junction bases numbered 6, after V lost 4 bases and J lost 6 bases.

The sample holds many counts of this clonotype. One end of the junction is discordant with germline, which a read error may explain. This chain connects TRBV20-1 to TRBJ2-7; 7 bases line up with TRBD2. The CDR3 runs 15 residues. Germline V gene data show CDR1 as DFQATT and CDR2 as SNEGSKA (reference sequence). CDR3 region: CSVREGSGVSYEQYF. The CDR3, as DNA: TGCAGTGTTAGAGAGGGGAGCGGGGTAAGCTACGAGCAGTACTTC.

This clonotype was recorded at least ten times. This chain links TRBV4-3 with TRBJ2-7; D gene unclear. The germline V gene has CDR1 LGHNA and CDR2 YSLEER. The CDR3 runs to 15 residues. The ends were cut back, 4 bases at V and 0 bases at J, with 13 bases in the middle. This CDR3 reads CASSPDRGSSYEQYF. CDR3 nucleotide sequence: TGCGCCAGCAGCCCCGACCGTGGCAGCTCCTACGAGCAGTACTTC.